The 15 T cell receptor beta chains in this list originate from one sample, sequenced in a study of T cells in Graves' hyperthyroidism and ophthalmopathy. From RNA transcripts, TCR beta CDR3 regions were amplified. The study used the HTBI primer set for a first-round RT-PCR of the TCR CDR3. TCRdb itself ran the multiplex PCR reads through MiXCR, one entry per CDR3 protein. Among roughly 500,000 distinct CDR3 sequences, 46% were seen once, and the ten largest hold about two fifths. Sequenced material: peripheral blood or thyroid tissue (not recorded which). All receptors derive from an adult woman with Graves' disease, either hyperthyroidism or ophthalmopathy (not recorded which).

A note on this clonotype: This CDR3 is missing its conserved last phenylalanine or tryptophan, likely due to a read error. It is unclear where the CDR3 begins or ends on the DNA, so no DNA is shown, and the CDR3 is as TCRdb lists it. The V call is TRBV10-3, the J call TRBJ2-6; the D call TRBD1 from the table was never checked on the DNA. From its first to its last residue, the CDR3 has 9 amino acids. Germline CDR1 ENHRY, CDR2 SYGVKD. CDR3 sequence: CAITPDRAR.

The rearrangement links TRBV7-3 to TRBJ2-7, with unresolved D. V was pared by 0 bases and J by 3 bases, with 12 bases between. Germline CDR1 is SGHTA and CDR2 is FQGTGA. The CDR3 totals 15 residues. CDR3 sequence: CASSLTPTSSYEQYF. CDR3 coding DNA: TGTGCCAGCAGCTTAACCCCTACCAGCAGCTACGAGCAGTACTTC.

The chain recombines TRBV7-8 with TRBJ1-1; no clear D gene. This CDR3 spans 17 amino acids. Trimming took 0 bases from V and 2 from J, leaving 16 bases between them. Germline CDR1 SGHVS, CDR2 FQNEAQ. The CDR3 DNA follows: TGTGCCAGCAGCTTAGCAGGCGTAGGGCCCCTTAACACTGAAGCTTTCTTT. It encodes CASSLAGVGPLNTEAFF.

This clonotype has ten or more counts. The CDR3, as DNA: TGTGCCAGCAGCTTAACCAGGGATAGCAATCAGCCCCAGCATTTT. It yields the protein CASSLTRDSNQPQHF. The rearrangement uses TRBV7-2 and TRBJ1-5, with D perhaps matching TRBD1 (5 bases). This CDR3 has 15 amino acids. The V end was cut by 2 bases, the J end by 0 bases, with 8 bases between. CDR1 SGHTA and CDR2 FQGNSA come from the germline V gene.

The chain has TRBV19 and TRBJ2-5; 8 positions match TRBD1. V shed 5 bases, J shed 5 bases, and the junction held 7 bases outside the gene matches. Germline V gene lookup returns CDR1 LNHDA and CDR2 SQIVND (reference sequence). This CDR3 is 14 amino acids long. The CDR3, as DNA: TGTGCCAGTAGTTCACCGACAGGGGCCGAGACCCAGTACTTC. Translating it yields CASSSPTGAETQYF. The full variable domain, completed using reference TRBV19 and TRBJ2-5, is DGGITQSPKYLFRKEGQNVTLSCEQNLNHDAMYWYRQDPGQGLRLIYYSQIVNDFQKGDIAEGYSVSREKKESFPLTVTSAQKNPTAFYLCASSSPTGAETQYFGPGTRLLVL.

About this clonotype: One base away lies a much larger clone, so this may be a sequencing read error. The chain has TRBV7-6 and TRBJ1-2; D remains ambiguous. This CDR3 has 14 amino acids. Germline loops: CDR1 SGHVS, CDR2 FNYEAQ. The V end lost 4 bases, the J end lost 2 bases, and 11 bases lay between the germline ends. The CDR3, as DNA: TGTGCCAGCAGCTCAGTGAAACTAAACTATGGCTACACCTTC. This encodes CASSSVKLNYGYTF.

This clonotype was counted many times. The DNA of the CDR3 is TGCGCCAGCAGCTTAGAATCGGACCTCTCTGGAAACACCATATATTTT. Encoded protein: CASSLESDLSGNTIYF. The V gene is TRBV4-1, the J gene TRBJ1-3; D not resolved. Germline loops: CDR1 MGHRA, CDR2 YSYEKL. The V end was cut by 5 bases, the J end by 0 bases, with 14 bases between. This CDR3 contains 16 residues.

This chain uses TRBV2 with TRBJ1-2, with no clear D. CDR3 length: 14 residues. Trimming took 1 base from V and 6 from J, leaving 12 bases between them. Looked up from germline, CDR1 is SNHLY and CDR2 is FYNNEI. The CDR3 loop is CASSEGSPRNGYTF. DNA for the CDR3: TGTGCCAGCAGTGAAGGAAGCCCACGGAATGGCTACACCTTC.

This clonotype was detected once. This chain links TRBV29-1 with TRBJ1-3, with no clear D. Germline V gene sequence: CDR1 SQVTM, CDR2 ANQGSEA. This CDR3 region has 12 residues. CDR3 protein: CRDGESGNTIYF. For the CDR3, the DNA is TGCAGAGATGGGGAGTCTGGAAACACCATATATTTT.

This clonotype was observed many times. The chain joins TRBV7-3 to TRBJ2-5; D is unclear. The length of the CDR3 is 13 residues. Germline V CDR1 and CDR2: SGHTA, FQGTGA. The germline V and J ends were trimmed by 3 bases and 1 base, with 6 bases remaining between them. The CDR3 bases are TGTGCCAGCAGCTTGGCCCCCCAAGAGACCCAGTACTTC. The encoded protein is CASSLAPQETQYF.

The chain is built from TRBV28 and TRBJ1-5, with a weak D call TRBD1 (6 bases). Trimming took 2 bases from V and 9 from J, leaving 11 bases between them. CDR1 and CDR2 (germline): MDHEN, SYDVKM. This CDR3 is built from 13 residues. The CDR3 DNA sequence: TGTGCCAGCAGTTTACAGGGGAGGGGGCCCCAGCATTTT. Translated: CASSLQGRGPQHF.

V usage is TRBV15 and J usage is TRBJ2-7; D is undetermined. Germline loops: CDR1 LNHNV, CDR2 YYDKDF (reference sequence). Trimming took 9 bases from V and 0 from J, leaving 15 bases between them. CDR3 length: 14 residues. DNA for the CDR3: TGTGCCACAAAGGCCGATCCCAACTCCTACGAGCAGTACTTC. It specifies CATKADPNSYEQYF.

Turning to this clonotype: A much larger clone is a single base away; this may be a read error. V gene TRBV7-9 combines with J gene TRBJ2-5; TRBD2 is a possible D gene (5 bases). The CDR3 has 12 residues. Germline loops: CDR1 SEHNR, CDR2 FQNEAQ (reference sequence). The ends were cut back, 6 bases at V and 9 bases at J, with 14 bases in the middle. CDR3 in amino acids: CASSDKTEAQYF. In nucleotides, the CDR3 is TGTGCCAGCAGTGATAAAACGGAGGCCCAGTACTTC.

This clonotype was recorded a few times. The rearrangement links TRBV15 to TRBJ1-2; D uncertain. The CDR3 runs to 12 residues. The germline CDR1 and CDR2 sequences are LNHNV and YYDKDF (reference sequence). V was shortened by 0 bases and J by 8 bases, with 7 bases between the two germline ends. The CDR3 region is CATSRDDGGYTF. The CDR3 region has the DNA TGTGCCACCAGCAGAGATGACGGCGGCTACACCTTC.

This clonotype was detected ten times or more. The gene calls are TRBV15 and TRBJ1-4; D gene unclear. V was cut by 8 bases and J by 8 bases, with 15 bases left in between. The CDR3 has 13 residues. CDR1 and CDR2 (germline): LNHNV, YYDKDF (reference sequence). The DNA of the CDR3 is TGTGCCACCCAGAGAGGGCTTCGCGAAAAACTGTTTTTT. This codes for CATQRGLREKLFF.